This TCR beta chain derives from a study of blood T cell repertoires in COVID-19. Across the study: Sites in the United States, Italy and Spain provided acute and convalescent COVID-19 samples. Sources were T cells, B-cell-depleted T cells, or PBMCs; the material itself was cDNA or gDNA.

As originally analysed: Amplifying reference gene primers gave estimates of nucleated cell counts. Measured with immunoSEQ multiplex PCR; TCRdb has only the in-frame clones, and not every one. V, J and clone size were drawn from that table, and D and trimming were deduced from the DNA. The sample contains 210,000 or so clones, almost 90% of which appear only once. The CDR3 sequence is 13 residues long. J gave up 7 bases and V 3 bases, and 2 bases lay outside the gene matches. Germline V lookup: CDR1 LNHDA, CDR2 SQIVND (reference sequence). The sequence derives from an older woman with acute or convalescent COVID-19. The chain joins TRBV19 to TRBJ2-1, with 8 bases matching TRBD2. Sequencing used peripheral blood. For the CDR3, the DNA is TGTGCCAGTAGTATCACGGGGGGGAATGAGCAGTTCTTC. Its protein product is CASSITGGNEQFF.